The source of this T cell receptor beta chain is a study of neurological immune-mediated disorders. General study points: No link was found between any clinical or MRI feature and the multiple sclerosis repertoire cluster.

This CDR3 has 14 amino acids. V gave up 3 bases and J gave up 7 bases; unmatched junction bases: 8. The germline CDR1 and CDR2 sequences are DFQATT and SNEGSKA (reference sequence). TCRdb redid the calling of the 5' RACE reads with MiXCR, one entry per CDR3 protein. The sample has tens of thousands of distinct CDR3 sequences, more than 5% seen once. Indicated time point: longitudinal time-point 2. The sample holds many counts of this clonotype. Its antigen remains unidentified. This clonotype was obtained from a woman aged 55-70 years with multiple sclerosis. Sequenced sample: PBMCs. The rearrangement joins TRBV20-1 to TRBJ2-1; 8 bases line up with TRBD2. As DNA, the CDR3 is TGCAGTGCTAGTGGAAGCGGGGGTGCGAATGAGCAGTTCTTC. Its translation is CSASGSGGANEQFF.